The 16 T cell receptor beta chains presented below share a single source sample, sequenced in a study of PD-1 blockade in classical Hodgkin lymphoma. Sequencing was performed with immunoSEQ multiplex PCR; in TCRdb, only in-frame clones are kept and a portion is missing. The sample includes around 28,000 clones, roughly three quarters of them seen just once. Each patient relapsed following autologous stem cell transplantation, and prior brentuximab vedotin exposure differed. The sample here was peripheral blood mononuclear cells (PBMCs), taken before the second cycle of nivolumab. These TCRs come from a human donor with classical Hodgkin lymphoma.

V is TRBV6-1 and J is TRBJ2-7; 7 nucleotides line up with TRBD1. After removal of 10 bases from V and 4 bases from J, the junction contained 4 bases not matched to a gene. Germline V gives CDR1 MNHNS, CDR2 SASEGT. This CDR3 has 11 amino acids. CDR3 amino acids: CATGTVYEQYV. The CDR3 coding sequence is TGTGCCACGGGGACAGTTTACGAGCAGTACGTC.

This chain connects TRBV4-1 to TRBJ1-1; the D is unclear. The germline gives CDR1 MGHRA, CDR2 YSYEKL. Trimming removed 0 bases from V and 2 bases from J, with 10 bases in between. CDR3 length: 15 amino acids. The CDR3: CASSQDPGRNTEAFF. The CDR3 DNA sequence: TGCGCCAGCAGCCAAGATCCCGGGAGAAACACTGAAGCTTTCTTT.

This clone has a handful of counts. This chain joins TRBV7-8 and TRBJ1-2; D uncertain. The CDR3 spans 12 residues. Germline assignment: CDR1 SGHVS and CDR2 FQNEAQ. V was pared by 1 base and J by 5 bases, with 5 bases between. CDR3 in DNA: TGTGCCAGCAGCTTAGACCGATATGGCTACACCTTC. As protein: CASSLDRYGYTF. The full variable domain, with the rest looked up from reference TRBV7-8 and TRBJ1-2, is GAGVSQSPRYKVAKRGQDVALRCDPISGHVSLFWYQQALGQGPEFLTYFQNEAQLDKSGLPSDRFFAERPEGSVSTLKIQRTQQEDSAVYLCASSLDRYGYTFGSGTRLTVV.

The V gene is TRBV5-1, the J gene TRBJ1-2; TRBD1 agrees at 8 bases. This CDR3 comprises 13 residues. Unmatched junction bases numbered 3, after V lost 2 bases and J lost 6 bases. The germline V gene encodes CDR1 SGHRS and CDR2 YFSETQ. The CDR3: CASSLSQGDGYTF. DNA for the CDR3: TGCGCCAGCAGCTTATCACAGGGGGATGGCTACACCTTC.

The chain links TRBV10-3 to TRBJ2-7; D call uncertain. Trimming left V 0 bases short and J 12 bases short, with 9 bases between. This CDR3 is built from 11 residues. The germline V gene has CDR1 ENHRY and CDR2 SYGVKD. The CDR3 DNA follows: TGTGCCATCAGTGAGTCCGGTACCCTGTACGTC. Protein sequence: CAISESGTLYV.

The rearrangement links TRBV11-2 to TRBJ2-7; D is unresolved. The V end lost 0 bases, the J end lost 2 bases, and 8 bases lay between the germline ends. The CDR3 consists of 14 residues. CDR1 and CDR2 (germline): SGHAT, FQNNGV. As DNA, the CDR3 is TGTGCCAGCAGCTTAGATCGTTGGGCCTACGAGCAGTACGTC. Its protein product is CASSLDRWAYEQYV.

The rearrangement uses TRBV29-1 and TRBJ1-2, with unresolved D. V gave up 1 base and J gave up 2 bases, with 8 bases separating them. The CDR3 is made up of 13 amino acids. Germline V gene data show CDR1 as SQVTM and CDR2 as ANQGSEA. CDR3 region: CSVEGGSNYGYTF. The CDR3, as DNA: TGCAGCGTTGAAGGGGGATCAAACTATGGCTACACCTTC.

This rearrangement joins TRBV6-1 to TRBJ1-2; the D gene is possibly TRBD1 (5 bases). V lost 1 base to trimming and J lost 8 bases, with 23 bases between them. Looked up from germline, CDR1 is MNHNS and CDR2 is SASEGT. The CDR3 sequence is 17 residues long. This chain's CDR3 is CASSEEGHVMGRRGYTF. CDR3 in DNA: TGTGCCAGCAGTGAAGAGGGGCACGTGATGGGGCGCAGGGGCTACACCTTC.

The chain couples TRBV5-4 to TRBJ1-2; D may be TRBD1 (5 bases). V was pared by 2 bases and J by 12 bases, with 17 bases between. Germline CDR1 SGHNT, CDR2 YYREEE (reference sequence). The CDR3 sequence is 13 residues long. CDR3 amino acids: CASSFPLGGEDTF. The CDR3 coding sequence is TGTGCCAGCAGCTTCCCCTTGGGGGGGGAAGACACCTTC. Based on the CDR3 plus reference TRBV5-4 and TRBJ1-2, the full variable domain is ETGVTQSPTHLIKTRGQQVTLRCSSQSGHNTVSWYQQALGQGPQFIFQYYREEENGRGNFPPRFSGLQFPNYSSELNVNALELDDSALYLCASSFPLGGEDTFGSGTRLTVV.

J is TRBJ2-4 and V is TRBV5-1, with 11 bases identical to TRBD2. The V and J ends lost 4 bases and 0 bases, in that order; junction bases with no gene match: 6. This CDR3 is 17 amino acids long. Germline values: CDR1 SGHRS, CDR2 YFSETQ. The CDR3 loop is CASSAGLAAVAKNIQYF. The DNA for the CDR3 is TGCGCCAGCAGCGCGGGACTAGCGGCGGTAGCCAAAAACATTCAGTACTTC. Combining the CDR3 with reference TRBV5-1 and TRBJ2-4 gives the whole variable domain KAGVTQTPRYLIKTRGQQVTLSCSPISGHRSVSWYQQTPGQGLQFLFEYFSETQRNKGNFPGRFSGRQFSNSRSEMNVSTLELGDSALYLCASSAGLAAVAKNIQYFGAGTRLSVL.

This rearrangement joins TRBV4-1 to TRBJ2-7, with 7 nucleotides matching TRBD1. J was trimmed by 2 bases and V by 3 bases; bases with no gene match: 4. The germline V gene encodes CDR1 MGHRA and CDR2 YSYEKL. CDR3 length equals 14 residues. CDR3 loop: CASSQGTAPYEQYF. For the CDR3, the DNA is TGCGCCAGCAGCCAGGGGACAGCTCCCTACGAGCAGTACTTC.

This clone was recorded once. The chain has TRBV6-6 and TRBJ2-7, with a tentative D call TRBD1 (6 bases). The CDR3 sequence is 13 residues long. Germline V lookup: CDR1 MNHNY, CDR2 SVGAGI (reference sequence). V was cut by 7 bases and J by 3 bases, with 13 bases left in between. CDR3 residues: CASMVRGLYEQYF. The CDR3 nucleotides are TGTGCCAGCATGGTCAGGGGCCTCTACGAGCAGTACTTC.

The V and J genes are TRBV2 and TRBJ2-2; TRBD2 agrees at 13 bases. Per the germline V gene, CDR1 is SNHLY and CDR2 is FYNNEI. The CDR3 sequence is 16 residues long. V shed 7 bases and J 6 bases; nucleotides not matched to a gene: 8. This chain's CDR3 is CASIPGLAGPAGELFF. Written as DNA, the CDR3 is TGTGCCAGCATCCCGGGACTAGCGGGGCCCGCCGGGGAGCTGTTTTTT.

CDR3 coding DNA: TGTGCCAGCAGTGAAGGAGTGGCCAAATTTCAAGAGACCCAGTACTTC. Translated, it gives CASSEGVAKFQETQYF. The gene calls are TRBV25-1 and TRBJ2-5, with no clear D. V dropped 2 bases and J dropped 2 bases, with 15 bases sitting between them. Germline V gene lookup returns CDR1 MGHDK and CDR2 SYGVNS. The CDR3 has 16 amino acids.

This clone was picked up one time. The rearrangement uses TRBV19 and TRBJ1-3; D may be TRBD1 (6 bases). This CDR3 region has 13 residues. V was shortened by 10 bases and J by 4 bases, with 14 bases between the two germline ends. From germline, CDR1 is LNHDA and CDR2 SQIVND (reference sequence). The CDR3 DNA follows: TGTGCCACCACCCGAGGGACAGGAAACACCATATATTTT. Amino acids: CATTRGTGNTIYF.

About this clone: An end of the junction differs from the germline gene, which may be a read error. The sample holds other DNA sequences that translate to the same CDR3. The rearrangement links TRBV5-4 to TRBJ1-5, with TRBD1 as a possible D gene (6 bases). The CDR3 runs to 15 residues. Looked up from germline, CDR1 is SGHNT and CDR2 is YYREEE (reference sequence). This CDR3 reads CASSPDRYTQQPQHF. The CDR3 nucleotides read TGCGCCAGCAGCCCTGACAGGTATACCCAGCAGCCCCAGCATTTT. Complete variable domain (other parts from reference TRBV5-4 and TRBJ1-5): ETGVTQSPTHLIKTRGQQVTLRCSSQSGHNTVSWYQQALGQGPQFIFQYYREEENGRGNFPPRFSGLQFPNYSSELNVNALELDDSALYLCASSPDRYTQQPQHFGDGTRLSIL.